This T cell receptor beta chain came from a study of cytomegalovirus exposure and HLA in healthy donors. This clone occurred once. Its antigen is not known. The J segment lost 7 bases and the V segment lost 3 bases, leaving 8 bases of the junction unmatched. This CDR3 region has 16 residues. Per the germline V gene, CDR1 is LGHNA and CDR2 is YNFKEQ. Primers included in the PCR were 60 Vbeta and 13 Jbeta primers. This table comes from immunoSEQ multiplex PCR, and its TCRdb copy is limited to in-frame clones, with some not included. The sample consists of around 200,000 clones, 65% to 80% of them appearing once. Broader study findings: Among immune exposure information, only CMV serostatus was available. An observed cluster of highly shared sequence variants was recorded as a likely sequencing artifact.

The chain uses TRBV4-2 and TRBJ2-1; TRBD1 agrees at 11 bases. The receptor's source is a woman aged 25 to 39 in good health and CMV-seropositive. Material: PBMCs. The CDR3 nucleotides read TGTGCCAGCAGCCACCGTCCCGGGACAGGGGGAAATGAGCAGTTCTTC. Translating it yields CASSHRPGTGGNEQFF.